This is a list of T cell receptor beta chains from one sample in a study of T-cell memory formation after mild COVID-19. TCRdb itself ran the 5' RACE reads through MiXCR, one entry per CDR3 protein. The data hold tens of thousands of distinct CDR3 sequences, with under 7.5% observed a single time. Sequencing was carried out using PBMCs or a T cell subset sorted from them (not recorded which). Every receptor here comes from a man aged 18 to 30 who had mild COVID-19 (a few samples of this study predate the infection). Cell type and time point are not known. CDR3s include the opening cysteine and the closing phenylalanine or tryptophan. A D gene is named only where the DNA matches it firmly. The listing skips clone size in some rows; elsewhere it reads once, few, many or a size class.

v_call,clone_size,j_call,d_call,cdr3_nt,cdr3_aa
TRBV7-9,-,TRBJ2-1,TRBD1,TGTGCCAGCAGCTACCCCGGGACAGGGGGCAGGGGGGAGCAGTTCTTC,CASSYPGTGGRGEQFF
TRBV7-9,-,TRBJ2-4,TRBD2,TGTGCCAGCACCCCTGGGACTAGCGGGGATCAGCACCACTTC,CASTPGTSGDQHHF
TRBV4-1,many,TRBJ2-5,-,TGCGCCAGCAGCCAAGATCAATGGCAGGACCCCCCGGCCCAGTACTTC,CASSQDQWQDPPAQYF
TRBV18,-,TRBJ2-5,-,TGTGCCAGCTCTCGATCTATAGGAGAGACCCAGTACTTC,CASSRSIGETQYF
TRBV20-1,many,TRBJ1-3,-,TGCAGTGCTACCACAGGTAGCTCTGGAAACACCATATATTTT,CSATTGSSGNTIYF
TRBV6-5,few,TRBJ1-1,TRBD1,TGTGCCAGCAGAAGGGACAGCCAAGCTGAAGCTTTCTTT,CASRRDSQAEAFF
TRBV7-2,many,TRBJ2-3,TRBD2,TGTGCCAGCAGACAAAGAGGCGGGGGGAGGGCAGATACGCAGTATTTT,CASRQRGGGRADTQYF
TRBV6-4,-,TRBJ1-1,-,TGTGCCAGCATTGGACTGCTCTCTGAAGCTTTCTTT,CASIGLLSEAFF
TRBV2,-,TRBJ2-5,-,TGTGCCAGCGGGTCCGTGCGGCACTTC,CASGSVRHF
TRBV12-3/TRBV12-4,few,TRBJ2-1,-,TGTGCCAGCAGTTTAGCCGGGGTCAATGAGCAGTTCTTC,CASSLAGVNEQFF
TRBV4-2,few,TRBJ2-5,-,TGTGCCAGCAGCCAAGATCCGGAATTCCCCGAGACCCAGTACTTC,CASSQDPEFPETQYF
TRBV20-1,-,TRBJ2-1,TRBD2,TGCAGTGCTGATAGCGGGGGGGCCGATGAGCAGTTCTTC,CSADSGGADEQFF
TRBV28,-,TRBJ1-2,-,TGTGCCAGCAGTAACCCCGGGAGTTTCTATGGCTACACCTTC,CASSNPGSFYGYTF
TRBV10-3,few,TRBJ2-3,-,TGTGCCATCAGTGAGAAAGGGGATACGCAGTATTTT,CAISEKGDTQYF
TRBV12-3/TRBV12-4,-,TRBJ2-1,TRBD2,TGTGCCAGCAGTTTTATTACGGGAGGTTACAATGAGCAGTTCTTC,CASSFITGGYNEQFF
TRBV12-3/TRBV12-4,few,TRBJ1-6,-,TGTGCCAGCACCCCGACGCTCTCCTATAATTCACCCCTCCACTTT,CASTPTLSYNSPLHF
TRBV9,once,TRBJ2-7,-,TGTGCCAGCAGCGTTTCCGGTGGCGGCGGCCAATCCTACGAGCAGTACTTC,CASSVSGGGGQSYEQYF
TRBV6-6,-,TRBJ2-3,-,TGTGCCAGCAGCACGCGGCAGGGTACAGATACGCAGTATTTT,CASSTRQGTDTQYF
TRBV18,-,TRBJ1-1,-,TGTGCCAGCTCACCGGACAGAGACACTGAAGCTTTCTTT,CASSPDRDTEAFF
TRBV29-1,-,TRBJ1-4,TRBD1,TGCAGCGTTTCACAGGGGGCTAGTAATGAAAAACTGTTTTTT,CSVSQGASNEKLFF
TRBV3-1,-,TRBJ2-3,TRBD2,TGTGCCAGCAGCCGGACTAGCGGGGGATCATATCCGCAGTATTTT,CASSRTSGGSYPQYF
TRBV25-1,-,TRBJ1-5,TRBD1,TGTGCCAGCAGAGGACAGGGGCCTCAGCCCCAGCATTTT,CASRGQGPQPQHF
TRBV6-5,-,TRBJ2-1,-,TGTGCCAGCAGGGGGGACATTCACTCCTACAATGAGCAGTTCTTC,CASRGDIHSYNEQFF